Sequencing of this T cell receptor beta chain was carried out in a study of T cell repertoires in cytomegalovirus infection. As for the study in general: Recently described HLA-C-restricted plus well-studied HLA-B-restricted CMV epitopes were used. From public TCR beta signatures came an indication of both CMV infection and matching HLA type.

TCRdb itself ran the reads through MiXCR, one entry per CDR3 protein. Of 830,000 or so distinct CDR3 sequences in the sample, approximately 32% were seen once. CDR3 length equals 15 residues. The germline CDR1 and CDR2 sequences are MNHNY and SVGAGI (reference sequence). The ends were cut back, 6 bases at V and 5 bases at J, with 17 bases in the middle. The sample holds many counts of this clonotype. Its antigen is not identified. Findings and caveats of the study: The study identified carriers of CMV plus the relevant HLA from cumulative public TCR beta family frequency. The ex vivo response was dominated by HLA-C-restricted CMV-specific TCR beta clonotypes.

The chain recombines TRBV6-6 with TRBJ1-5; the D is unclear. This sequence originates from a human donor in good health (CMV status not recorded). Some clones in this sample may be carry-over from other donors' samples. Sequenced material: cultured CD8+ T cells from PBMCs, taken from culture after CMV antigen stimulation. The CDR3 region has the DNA TGTGCCAGCAGAATGGACCTTATGAGTTATCAGCCCCAGCATTTT. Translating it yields CASRMDLMSYQPQHF.